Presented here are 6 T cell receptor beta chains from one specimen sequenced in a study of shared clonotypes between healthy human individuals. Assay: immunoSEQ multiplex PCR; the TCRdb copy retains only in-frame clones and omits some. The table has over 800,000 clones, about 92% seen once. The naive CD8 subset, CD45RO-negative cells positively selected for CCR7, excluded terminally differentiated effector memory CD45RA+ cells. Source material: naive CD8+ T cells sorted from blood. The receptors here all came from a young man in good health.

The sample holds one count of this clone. The CDR3 region is CASSGSKPHNEQFF. CDR3 bases: TGTGCCAGCAGCGGCTCCAAACCTCACAATGAGCAGTTCTTC. V gene TRBV9 combines with J gene TRBJ2-1; D not certain. The CDR3 spans 14 residues. The germline V gene encodes CDR1 SGDLS and CDR2 YYNGEE. The V and J ends lost 3 bases and 5 bases respectively, with 12 bases between them.

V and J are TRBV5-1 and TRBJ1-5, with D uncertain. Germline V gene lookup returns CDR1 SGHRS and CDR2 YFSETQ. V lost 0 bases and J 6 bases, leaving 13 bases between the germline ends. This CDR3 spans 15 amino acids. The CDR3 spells CASSLDGTDVQPQHF. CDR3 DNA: TGCGCCAGCAGCTTGGATGGAACTGATGTTCAGCCCCAGCATTTT.

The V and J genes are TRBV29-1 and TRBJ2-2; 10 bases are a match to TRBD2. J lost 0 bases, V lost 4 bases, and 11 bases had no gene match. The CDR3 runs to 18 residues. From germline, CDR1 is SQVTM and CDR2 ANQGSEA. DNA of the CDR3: TGCAGCGTTGCGCTAGCGGGAGACCGAGCCTCGAACACCGGGGAGCTGTTTTTT. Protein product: CSVALAGDRASNTGELFF.

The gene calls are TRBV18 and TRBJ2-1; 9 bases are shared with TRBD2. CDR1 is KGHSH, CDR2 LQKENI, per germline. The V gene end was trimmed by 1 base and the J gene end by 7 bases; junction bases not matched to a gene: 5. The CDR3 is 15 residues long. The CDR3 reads CASSPLAGVLNEQFF. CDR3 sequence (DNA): TGTGCCAGCTCACCACTAGCGGGAGTTTTGAATGAGCAGTTCTTC. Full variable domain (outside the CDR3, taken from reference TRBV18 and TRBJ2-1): NAGVMQNPRHLVRRRGQEARLRCSPMKGHSHVYWYRQLPEEGLKFMVYLQKENIIDESGMPKERFSAEFPKEGPSILRIQQVVRGDSAAYFCASSPLAGVLNEQFFGPGTRLTVL.

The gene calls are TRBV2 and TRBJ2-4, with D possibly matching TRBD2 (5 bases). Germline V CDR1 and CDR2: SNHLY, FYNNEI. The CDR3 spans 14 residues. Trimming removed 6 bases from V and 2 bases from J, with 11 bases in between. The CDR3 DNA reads TGTGCCAGCAGACGATCGGGGACCAAAAACATTCAGTACTTC. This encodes CASRRSGTKNIQYF.

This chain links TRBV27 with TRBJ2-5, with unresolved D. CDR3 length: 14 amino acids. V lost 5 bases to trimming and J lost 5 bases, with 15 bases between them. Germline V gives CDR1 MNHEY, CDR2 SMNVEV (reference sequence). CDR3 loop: CASSPPGSGETQYF. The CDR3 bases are TGTGCCAGCAGTCCCCCCGGATCCGGGGAGACCCAGTACTTC.